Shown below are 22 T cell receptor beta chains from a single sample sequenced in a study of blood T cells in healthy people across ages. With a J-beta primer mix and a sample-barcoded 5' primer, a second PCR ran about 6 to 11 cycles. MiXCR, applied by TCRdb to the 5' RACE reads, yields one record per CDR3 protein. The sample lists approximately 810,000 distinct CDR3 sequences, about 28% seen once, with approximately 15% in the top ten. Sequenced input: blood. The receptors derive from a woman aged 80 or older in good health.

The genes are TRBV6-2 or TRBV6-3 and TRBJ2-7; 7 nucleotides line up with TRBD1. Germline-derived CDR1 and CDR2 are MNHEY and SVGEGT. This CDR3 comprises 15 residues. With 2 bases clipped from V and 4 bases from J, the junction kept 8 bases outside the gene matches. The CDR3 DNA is TGTGCCAGCAGTTACATGACAGGGAACGTGTACGAGCAGTACTTC. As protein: CASSYMTGNVYEQYF.

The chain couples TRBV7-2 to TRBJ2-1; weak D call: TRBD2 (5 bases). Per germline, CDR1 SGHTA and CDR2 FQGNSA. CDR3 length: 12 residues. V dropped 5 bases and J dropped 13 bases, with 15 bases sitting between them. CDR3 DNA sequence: TGTGCCAGCAGCCCAGGACTGGGAACCCAGTTCTTC. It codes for CASSPGLGTQFF.

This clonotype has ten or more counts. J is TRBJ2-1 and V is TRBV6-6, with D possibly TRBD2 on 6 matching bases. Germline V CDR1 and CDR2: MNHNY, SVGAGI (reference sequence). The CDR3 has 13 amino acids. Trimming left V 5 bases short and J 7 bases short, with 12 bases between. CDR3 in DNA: TGTGCCAGCAGTAACGGGGGTTGGAATGAGCAGTTCTTC. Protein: CASSNGGWNEQFF.

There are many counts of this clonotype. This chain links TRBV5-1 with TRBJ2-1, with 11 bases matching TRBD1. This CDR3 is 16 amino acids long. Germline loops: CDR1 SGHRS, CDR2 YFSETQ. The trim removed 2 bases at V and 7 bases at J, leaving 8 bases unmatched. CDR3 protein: CASSLRAGTGGNEQFF. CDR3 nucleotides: TGCGCCAGCAGCTTAAGAGCCGGGACAGGGGGGAATGAGCAGTTCTTC.

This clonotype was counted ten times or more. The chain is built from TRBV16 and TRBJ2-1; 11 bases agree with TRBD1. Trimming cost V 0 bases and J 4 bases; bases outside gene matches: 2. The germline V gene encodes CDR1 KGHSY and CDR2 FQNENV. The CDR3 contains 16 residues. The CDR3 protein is CASSQSGTGGYNEQFF. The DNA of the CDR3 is TGTGCCAGCAGCCAATCCGGGACAGGGGGTTACAATGAGCAGTTCTTC.

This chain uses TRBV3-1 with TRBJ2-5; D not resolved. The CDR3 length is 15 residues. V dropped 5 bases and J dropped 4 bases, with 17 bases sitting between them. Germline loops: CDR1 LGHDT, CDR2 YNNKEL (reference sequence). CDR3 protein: CASSAELGFPETQYF. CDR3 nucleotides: TGTGCCAGCAGCGCCGAATTGGGGTTCCCAGAGACCCAGTACTTC.

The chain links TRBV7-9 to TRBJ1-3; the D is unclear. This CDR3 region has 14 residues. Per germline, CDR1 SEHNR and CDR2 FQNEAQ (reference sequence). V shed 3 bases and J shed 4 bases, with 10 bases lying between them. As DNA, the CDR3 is TGTGCCAGCAGCTTGGACTTCCACGGAAACACCATATATTTT. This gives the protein CASSLDFHGNTIYF. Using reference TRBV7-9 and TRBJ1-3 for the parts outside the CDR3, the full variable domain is DTGVSQNPRHKITKRGQNVTFRCDPISEHNRLYWYRQTLGQGPEFLTYFQNEAQLEKSRLLSDRFSAERPKGSFSTLEIQRTEQGDSAMYLCASSLDFHGNTIYFGEGSWLTVV.

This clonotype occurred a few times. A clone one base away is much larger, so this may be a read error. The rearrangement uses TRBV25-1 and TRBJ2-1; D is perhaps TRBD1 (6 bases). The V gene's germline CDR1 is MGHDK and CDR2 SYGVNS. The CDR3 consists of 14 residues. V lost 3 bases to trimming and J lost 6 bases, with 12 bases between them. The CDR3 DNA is TGTGCCAGCAGTGAGACAGGTTTGGGCAATGAGCAGTTCTTC. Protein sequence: CASSETGLGNEQFF.

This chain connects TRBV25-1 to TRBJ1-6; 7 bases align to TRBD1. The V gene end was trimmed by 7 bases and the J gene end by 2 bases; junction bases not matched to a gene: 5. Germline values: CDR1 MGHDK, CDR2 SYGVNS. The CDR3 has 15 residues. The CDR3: CASTPDRPYNSPLHF. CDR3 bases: TGTGCCAGCACCCCGGACAGGCCCTATAATTCACCCCTCCACTTT.

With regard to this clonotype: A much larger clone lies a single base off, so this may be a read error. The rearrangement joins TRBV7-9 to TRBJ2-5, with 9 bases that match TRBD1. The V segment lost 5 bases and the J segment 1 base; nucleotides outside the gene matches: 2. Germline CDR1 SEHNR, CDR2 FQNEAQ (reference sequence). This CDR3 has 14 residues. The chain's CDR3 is CASSGDRVQETQYF. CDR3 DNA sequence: TGTGCCAGCAGCGGGGACAGGGTCCAAGAGACCCAGTACTTC.

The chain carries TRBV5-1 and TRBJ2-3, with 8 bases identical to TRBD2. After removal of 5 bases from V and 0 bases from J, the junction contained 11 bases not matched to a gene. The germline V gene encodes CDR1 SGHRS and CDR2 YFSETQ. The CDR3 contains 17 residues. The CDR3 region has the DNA TGCGCCAGCAGAGCCCCCACTAGCGGCACTAGCACAGATACGCAGTATTTT. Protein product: CASRAPTSGTSTDTQYF.

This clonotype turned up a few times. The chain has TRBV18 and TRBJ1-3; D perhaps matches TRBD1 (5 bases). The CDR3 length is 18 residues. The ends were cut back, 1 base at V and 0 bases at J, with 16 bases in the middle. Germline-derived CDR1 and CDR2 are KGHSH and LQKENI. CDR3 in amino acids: CASSPLPPGVDSGNTIYF. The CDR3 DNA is TGTGCCAGCTCACCACTGCCGCCGGGGGTGGACTCTGGAAACACCATATATTTT.

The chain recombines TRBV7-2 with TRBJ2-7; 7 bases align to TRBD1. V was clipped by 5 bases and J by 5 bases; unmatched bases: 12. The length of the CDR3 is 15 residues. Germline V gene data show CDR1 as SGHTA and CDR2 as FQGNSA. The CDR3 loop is CASSLGTVRTHEQYF. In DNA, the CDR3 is TGTGCCAGCAGCCTAGGGACAGTCAGGACCCACGAGCAGTACTTC.

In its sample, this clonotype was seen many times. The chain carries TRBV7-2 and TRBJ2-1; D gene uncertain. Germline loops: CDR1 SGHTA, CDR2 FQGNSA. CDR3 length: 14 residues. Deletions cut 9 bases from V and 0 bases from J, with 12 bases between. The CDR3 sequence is CASEAPNSYNEQFF. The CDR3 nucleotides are TGTGCCAGTGAGGCTCCAAACTCCTACAATGAGCAGTTCTTC.

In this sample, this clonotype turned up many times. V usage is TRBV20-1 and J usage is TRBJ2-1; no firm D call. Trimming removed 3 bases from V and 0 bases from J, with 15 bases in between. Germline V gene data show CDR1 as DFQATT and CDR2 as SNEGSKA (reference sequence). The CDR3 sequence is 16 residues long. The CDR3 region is CSARPPLTVSYNEQFF. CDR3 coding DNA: TGCAGTGCTAGGCCTCCACTGACCGTCTCCTACAATGAGCAGTTCTTC.

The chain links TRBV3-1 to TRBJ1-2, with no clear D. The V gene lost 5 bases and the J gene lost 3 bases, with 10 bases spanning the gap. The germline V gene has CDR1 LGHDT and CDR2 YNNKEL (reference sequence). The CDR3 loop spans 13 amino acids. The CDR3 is CASSYGLYYGYTF. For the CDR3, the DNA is TGTGCCAGCAGCTATGGGCTATACTATGGCTACACCTTC.

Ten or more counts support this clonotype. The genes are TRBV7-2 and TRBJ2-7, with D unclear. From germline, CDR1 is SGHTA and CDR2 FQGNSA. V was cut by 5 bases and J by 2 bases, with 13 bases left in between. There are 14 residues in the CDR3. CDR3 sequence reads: CASSPNMRTYEQYF. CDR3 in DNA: TGTGCCAGCAGCCCCAACATGAGAACCTACGAGCAGTACTTC.

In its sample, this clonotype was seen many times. In DNA, the CDR3 is TGTGCCAGCAGCTTGATTAGCGGGGGGCCAGAGACCCAGTACTTC. This gives the protein CASSLISGGPETQYF. The chain uses TRBV5-5 and TRBJ2-5, with 10 bases matching TRBD2. The CDR3 runs 15 residues. Germline V lookup: CDR1 SGHKS, CDR2 YYEKEE (reference sequence). The J segment lost 4 bases and the V segment lost 1 base, leaving 4 bases of the junction unmatched.

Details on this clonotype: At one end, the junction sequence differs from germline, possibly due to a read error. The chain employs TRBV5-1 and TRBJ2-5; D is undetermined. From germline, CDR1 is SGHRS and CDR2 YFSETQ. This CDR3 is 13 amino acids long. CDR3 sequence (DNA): TGCGCCAGCAGCCCCCGGGTACAAGAGATCCAGTACTTC. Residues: CASSPRVQEIQYF.

CDR3 amino acids: CASSPGPRRQVEQYF. The CDR3 nucleotides read TGTGCCAGCAGCCCGGGGCCCAGGAGGCAGGTTGAGCAGTACTTC. The chain has TRBV7-2 and TRBJ2-7; D assignment may be TRBD1 or TRBD2 (5 bases each). V shed 5 bases and J shed 7 bases, with 21 bases lying between them. The CDR3 is 15 amino acids. The germline CDR1 and CDR2 sequences are SGHTA and FQGNSA.

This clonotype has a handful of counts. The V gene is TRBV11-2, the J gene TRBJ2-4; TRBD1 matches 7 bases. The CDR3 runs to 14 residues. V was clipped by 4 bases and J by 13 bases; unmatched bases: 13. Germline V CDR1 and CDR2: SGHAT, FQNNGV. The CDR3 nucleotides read TGTGCCAGCAGCTGGGACAGCGGAATCGGGGAGCAGTACTTC. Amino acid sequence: CASSWDSGIGEQYF.

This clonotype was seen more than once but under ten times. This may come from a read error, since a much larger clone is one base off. CDR3 nucleotide sequence: TGTGCCAGCAGCTTAGCCGGGGCGGGGGGTGATGAGCAGTTCTTC. Protein sequence: CASSLAGAGGDEQFF. The chain joins TRBV7-2 to TRBJ2-1; 8 bases agree with TRBD2. This CDR3 comprises 15 residues. The V gene end was trimmed by 0 bases and the J gene end by 8 bases; junction bases not matched to a gene: 6. CDR1 is SGHTA and CDR2 is FQGNSA in the germline V gene. Drawing the rest from reference TRBV7-2 and TRBJ2-1, the complete variable domain is GAGVSQSPSNKVTEKGKDVELRCDPISGHTALYWYRQSLGQGLEFLIYFQGNSAPDKSGLPSDRFSAERTGGSVSTLTIQRTQQEDSAVYLCASSLAGAGGDEQFFGPGTRLTVL.